What follows are 13 T cell receptor beta chains derived from one specimen sequenced in a study of T cells in Graves' hyperthyroidism and ophthalmopathy. Amplification targeted TCR beta CDR3 regions from RNA transcripts. During a first-round RT-PCR of the TCR CDR3, the HTBI primer set was used. From the multiplex PCR reads, TCRdb called clonotypes with MiXCR, one entry per CDR3 protein. Counted here are 600,000 or so distinct CDR3 sequences, 12% to 15% occurring once; the ten biggest clones make up 6.5% to 9%. The specimen was blood. The receptors stem from a woman under 30 with Graves' ophthalmopathy.

This chain connects TRBV7-9 to TRBJ1-6; D ambiguous. Per the germline V gene, CDR1 is SEHNR and CDR2 is FQNEAQ (reference sequence). V dropped 0 bases and J dropped 11 bases, with 8 bases sitting between them. The CDR3 extends over 13 amino acids. The CDR3 sequence is CASSLATVAPLHF. The CDR3 bases are TGTGCCAGCAGCTTAGCTACCGTAGCACCCCTCCACTTT.

In its sample, this clonotype was seen a few times. The chain joins TRBV6-5 to TRBJ2-4; possible D gene TRBD2, 6 bases. The CDR3 covers 16 residues. V was trimmed by 2 bases and J by 0 bases, leaving 11 bases between them. Germline CDR1 is MNHEY and CDR2 is SVGAGI. The CDR3 loop reads CASSYTGELAKNIQYF. The DNA of the CDR3 is TGTGCCAGCAGTTACACGGGGGAATTAGCCAAAAACATTCAGTACTTC.

The chain links TRBV25-1 to TRBJ2-7; D call uncertain. Germline V gene data show CDR1 as MGHDK and CDR2 as SYGVNS. V was trimmed by 2 bases and J by 2 bases, leaving 16 bases between them. The CDR3 runs 16 residues. CDR3 in amino acids: CASSETSPRVPYEQYF. CDR3 nucleotide sequence: TGTGCCAGCAGTGAAACCTCCCCAAGGGTCCCCTACGAGCAGTACTTC.

This clonotype was seen repeatedly, ten times or more. This rearrangement joins TRBV6-2 or TRBV6-3 to TRBJ1-4; perhaps TRBD1 as D (5 bases). The V and J ends lost 4 bases and 7 bases respectively, with 16 bases between them. The CDR3 loop spans 15 amino acids. CDR1 is MNHEY, CDR2 SVGEGT, per germline. DNA of the CDR3: TGTGCCAGCAGTTTTAGACCTACTGGGGGTGAAAAACTGTTTTTT. Translated: CASSFRPTGGEKLFF.

Many counts were recorded for this clonotype. The genes are TRBV12-3 or TRBV12-4 and TRBJ1-2, with TRBD1 matching over 10 bases. The CDR3 runs to 15 residues. Trimming removed 5 bases from V and 4 bases from J; junction bases left unmatched: 7. The CDR3 region is CASSRGTGVLYGYTF. CDR3 nucleotide sequence: TGTGCCAGCAGTAGAGGGACAGGGGTGCTCTATGGCTACACCTTC.

The chain joins TRBV9 to TRBJ2-1; TRBD2 matches 7 bases. Looked up from germline, CDR1 is SGDLS and CDR2 is YYNGEE. The V gene end was trimmed by 0 bases and the J gene end by 2 bases; junction bases not matched to a gene: 8. The CDR3 spans 17 residues. CDR3 nucleotide sequence: TGTGCCAGCAGCGTAGAGTCCCCGGGACTACCCTACAATGAGCAGTTCTTC. Protein sequence: CASSVESPGLPYNEQFF.

This clonotype appeared many times. V gene TRBV7-8 combines with J gene TRBJ1-1, with D perhaps TRBD1 (5 bases). The CDR3 is made up of 17 amino acids. Germline CDR1 is SGHVS and CDR2 is FQNEAQ. V shed 4 bases and J shed 0 bases, with 18 bases lying between them. The CDR3 DNA is TGTGCCAGCAGCTCCCCTTCGGCAGGGTTCGTGAACACTGAAGCTTTCTTT. This gives the protein CASSSPSAGFVNTEAFF.

This clonotype was seen repeatedly, ten times or more. The chain combines TRBV4-3 with TRBJ2-1; D is undetermined. Germline V CDR1 and CDR2: LGHNA, YSLEER. Deletions cut 0 bases from V and 6 bases from J, with 9 bases between. The CDR3 is made up of 14 amino acids. The CDR3 loop reads CASSQERAANEQFF. The DNA of the CDR3 is TGCGCCAGCAGCCAAGAAAGGGCCGCCAATGAGCAGTTCTTC.

This clonotype was observed a single time. The chain has TRBV4-3 and TRBJ1-6; D gene unclear. The CDR3 contains 15 residues. V was trimmed by 0 bases and J by 8 bases, leaving 11 bases between them. Germline V gene lookup returns CDR1 LGHNA and CDR2 YSLEER. CDR3 DNA: TGCGCCAGCAGCCAAGAAACTCTGAGGGATTCACCCCTCCACTTT. It is translated as CASSQETLRDSPLHF.

This clonotype was seen a handful of times. The V and J genes are TRBV4-2 and TRBJ2-7; D unresolved. This CDR3 has 15 residues. Trimming stripped 2 bases from V and 0 bases from J, with 11 bases between. Germline CDR1 is LGHNA and CDR2 is YNFKEQ. CDR3 nucleotide sequence: TGTGCCAGCAGCCAAAGTCAGTCTAGCTCCTACGAGCAGTACTTC. Its protein is CASSQSQSSSYEQYF.

This clonotype was seen a handful of times. The chain links TRBV18 to TRBJ1-3; a possible D gene is TRBD1 (5 bases). The CDR3 consists of 15 residues. V gave up 7 bases and J gave up 4 bases, with 17 bases separating them. Germline V CDR1 and CDR2: KGHSH, LQKENI. The DNA for the CDR3 is TGTGCCAGCTACGCCTGGGGCGAGGACGGAAACACCATATATTTT. Protein product: CASYAWGEDGNTIYF.

This clonotype was detected ten times or more. This chain uses TRBV6-2 or TRBV6-3 with TRBJ2-6, with 9 nucleotides matching TRBD1. Germline V CDR1 and CDR2: MNHEY, SVGEGT. Losses at the gene ends were 4 bases for V and 1 base for J; bases not matched to a gene: 5. The CDR3 length is 17 residues. CDR3 residues: CASSLRDRESGANVLTF. The CDR3 bases are TGTGCCAGCAGTTTACGGGACAGGGAATCTGGGGCCAACGTCCTGACTTTC.

V is TRBV4-3 and J is TRBJ1-2; D unclear. This CDR3 region has 15 residues. Germline CDR1 LGHNA, CDR2 YSLEER. V was shortened by 6 bases and J by 4 bases, with 18 bases between the two germline ends. CDR3 in DNA: TGCGCCAGCAGTACGGACTGGTTCTCCAGCTATGGCTACACCTTC. It codes for CASSTDWFSSYGYTF.